The source of this T cell receptor (beta chain) is a study of CD8+ T cells in alopecia areata. The treatment was: oral pan-JAK inhibitor, 5-10 mg twice daily. Reverse transcribed after extraction, RNA yielded cDNA as the sequencing template. TCRdb's table, derived via immunoSEQ multiplex PCR, lists solely in-frame clones and lacks some. The table has 150,000 to 200,000 clones, around 71% seen once. This CDR3 region has 19 residues. Trimming stripped 2 bases from V and 0 bases from J, with 20 bases between. Per germline, CDR1 SGHVS and CDR2 FQNEAQ. The chain uses TRBV7-8 and TRBJ2-4; the D gene is possibly TRBD2 (5 bases). The sequenced sample was CD4+ T cells sorted from blood, obtained at week 4, from a patient treated with tofacitinib. This TCR was sampled from a human donor with alopecia areata. The CDR3 here is CASSLIPPGGLIAKNIQYF. In DNA, the CDR3 is TGTGCCAGCAGCTTAATCCCCCCAGGAGGCCTAATAGCCAAAAACATTCAGTACTTC.